This T cell receptor (beta chain) appears in the sequencing data of a study of metastatic and nonmetastatic thyroid tumors. Patients underwent thyroid surgery, and none had received any treatment before it. Note on this clone: At one boundary the junction diverges from the germline segment, which might be a read error.

With MiXCR, TCRdb reprocessed the PCR reads. The sample consists of about 85,000 clones, over 8.5% of them appearing once. This clonotype was sampled from a female donor with papillary thyroid cancer or a benign thyroid nodule (not recorded which). Some clones in this sample may be carry-over from other donors' samples. Specimen: blood.

CDR3 residues: CASSPTTGDNTPLHF. CDR3 nucleotides: TGTGCCAGCAGTCCGACGACAGGGGATAATACACCCCTCCACTTT. The chain is built from TRBV6-1 and TRBJ1-6, with 8 bases aligning to TRBD1. The germline V gene has CDR1 MNHNS and CDR2 SASEGT. This CDR3 contains 15 residues.